This T cell receptor (beta chain) was identified during a study of blood T cell repertoires in COVID-19. Study-wide context: Acute-phase and convalescent COVID-19 samples originated in the United States, Italy and Spain. PBMCs, B-cell-depleted T cells, or T cells provided the cDNA or gDNA that made up the material.

As processed by the authors: Cell counts per sample came from amplifying reference gene primers. Data came from immunoSEQ multiplex PCR; TCRdb stores just in-frame clones and leaves some out. The D gene and trimming were derived from the DNA, and the V and J assignments and clone size from that table. Among approximately 50,000 clones, around 80% were seen once, and the ten largest hold around 5.2%. A few counts support this clone. The length of the CDR3 is 11 residues. Germline loops: CDR1 SQVTM, CDR2 ANQGSEA. V dropped 4 bases and J dropped 14; count of bases not matched to a gene: 9. This clonotype was sampled from a human donor in a cohort sampled during active COVID-19. The genes are TRBV29-1 and TRBJ1-2, with 8 bases lining up with TRBD1. The sequencing sample was made of peripheral blood. CDR3 residues: CSVVPDRGLTF. The CDR3 DNA sequence: TGCAGCGTTGTGCCAGACAGGGGACTGACCTTC.